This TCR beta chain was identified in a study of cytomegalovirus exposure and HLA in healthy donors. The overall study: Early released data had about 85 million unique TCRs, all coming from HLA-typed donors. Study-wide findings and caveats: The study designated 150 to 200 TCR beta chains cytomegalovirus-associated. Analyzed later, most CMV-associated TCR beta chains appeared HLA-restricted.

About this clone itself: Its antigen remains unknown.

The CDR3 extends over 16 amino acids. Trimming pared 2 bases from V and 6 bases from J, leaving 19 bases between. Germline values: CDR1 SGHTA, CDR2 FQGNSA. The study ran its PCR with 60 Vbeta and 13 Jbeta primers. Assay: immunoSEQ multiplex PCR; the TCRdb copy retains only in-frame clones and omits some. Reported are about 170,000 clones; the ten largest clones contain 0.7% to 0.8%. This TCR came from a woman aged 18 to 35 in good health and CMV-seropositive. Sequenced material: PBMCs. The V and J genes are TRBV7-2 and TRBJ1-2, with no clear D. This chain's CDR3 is CASSLLFGVKDHGYTF. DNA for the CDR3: TGTGCCAGCAGCTTACTTTTCGGGGTTAAGGACCATGGCTACACCTTC.